This TCR beta chain derives from a study of T cell responses to AZD1222 COVID-19 vaccine. Study as a whole: Second-dose groups at about 4 or about 12 weeks were pooled.

The protocol was immunoSEQ multiplex PCR, while the TCRdb copy is restricted to in-frame clones and leaves out a portion. The table records about 150,000 clones, 84% of them present only once. Findings and limits, study-wide: Donors, mostly white British, included more females; clonal diversity was possibly underestimated. Seropositivity was recorded at baseline in only six AZD1222 recipients. In the spike-specific TCR repertoire, nearly half reportedly target unmutated variant regions.

In this sample, this clone turned up once. Its antigen is undetermined. Germline CDR1 SGHNT, CDR2 YYREEE (reference sequence). The V gene end was trimmed by 4 bases and the J gene end by 4 bases; junction bases not matched to a gene: 8. The CDR3 sequence is 16 residues long. This clonotype originated in an adult in good health. The sequences come from peripheral blood, collected on day 0 of AZD1222 vaccination. This chain joins TRBV5-4 and TRBJ1-6, with TRBD1 matching 7 bases. The CDR3 DNA reads as TGTGCCAGCAGCCTCCGGCAGGGGGGTTATAATTCACCCCTCCACTTT. Translated: CASSLRQGGYNSPLHF.